Shown below are 11 T cell receptor beta chains from a single sample sequenced in a study of blood T cell repertoires in COVID-19. Clones were read by immunoSEQ multiplex PCR, and TCRdb kept only the in-frame ones, dropping some. The sample shows 26,000 or so clones, about 80% of them seen only once. The specimen was peripheral blood. The origin of the receptors is a man aged 65 to 85 with acute or convalescent COVID-19.

This clone is a singleton in its sample. V and J are TRBV11-2 and TRBJ2-5, with 12 bases matching TRBD1. Germline CDR1 reads SGHAT; CDR2 reads FQNNGV. The CDR3 sequence is 17 residues long. J gave up 4 bases and V 5 bases, and 11 bases lay outside the gene matches. CDR3 residues: CASSPGIGTGGRETQYF. Here the CDR3 DNA reads TGTGCCAGCAGCCCGGGGATAGGGACAGGGGGCCGAGAGACCCAGTACTTC.

This clone was seen a few times. The genes are TRBV10-3 and TRBJ2-5, with TRBD2 matching 8 bases. V lost 8 bases to trimming and J lost 5 bases; unmatched junction nucleotides: 10. The CDR3 has 14 amino acids. Germline V gene lookup returns CDR1 ENHRY and CDR2 SYGVKD. The CDR3 region has the DNA TGTGCCATCGGAGCGGGAGCGGCGTCGGAGACCCAGTACTTC. Translation gives CAIGAGAASETQYF.

The chain couples TRBV3-1 (or the pseudogene TRBV3-2) to TRBJ2-3, with D perhaps matching TRBD2 (6 bases). The CDR3 loop spans 16 amino acids. The V and J ends lost 4 bases and 2 bases respectively, with 16 bases between them. Germline CDR1 reads LGHDT; CDR2 reads YNNKEL (reference sequence). Written as DNA, the CDR3 is TGTGCCAGCAGCCCCCCCGCGCGGGGATTCACAGATACGCAGTATTTT. Protein: CASSPPARGFTDTQYF.

V and J are TRBV28 and TRBJ1-1; a possible D gene is TRBD1 (5 bases). The V end was cut by 6 bases, the J end by 4 bases, with 9 bases between. CDR1 MDHEN and CDR2 SYDVKM come from the germline V gene. The CDR3 totals 12 residues. CDR3 residues: CASRGLSTEAFF. The CDR3 bases are TGTGCCAGCAGGGGGCTGAGCACTGAAGCTTTCTTT.

The chain combines TRBV29-1 with TRBJ1-1, with D unresolved. This CDR3 comprises 14 residues. Deletions cut 7 bases from V and 0 bases from J, with 15 bases between. Germline V gene lookup returns CDR1 SQVTM and CDR2 ANQGSEA. CDR3 sequence: CSARADTLNTEAFF. The CDR3 DNA follows: TGCAGCGCCCGCGCGGATACCCTGAACACTGAAGCTTTCTTT.

This sequence joins TRBV20-1 and TRBJ2-5, with D possibly matching TRBD1 (6 bases). Germline V lookup: CDR1 DFQATT, CDR2 SNEGSKA (reference sequence). The CDR3 runs 16 residues. V shed 3 bases and J shed 0 bases, with 17 bases lying between them. The CDR3 bases are TGCAGTGCTAGTTTCAGGGGCGGACGGTACCAAGAGACCCAGTACTTC. Its protein product is CSASFRGGRYQETQYF.

CDR3 sequence: CASSLGTGGLADTQYF. Here the CDR3 DNA reads TGTGCCAGCAGCTTAGGTACAGGGGGCTTGGCGGATACGCAGTATTTT. The rearrangement uses TRBV7-6 and TRBJ2-3; 9 bases line up with TRBD1. J lost 6 bases, V lost 1 base, and 8 bases had no gene match. Germline assignment: CDR1 SGHVS and CDR2 FNYEAQ. The CDR3 extends over 16 amino acids.

The chain links TRBV19 to TRBJ2-7; the match to TRBD1 covers 7 bases. Germline CDR1 is LNHDA and CDR2 is SQIVND (reference sequence). The CDR3 loop spans 15 amino acids. The J segment lost 3 bases and the V segment lost 6 bases, leaving 11 bases of the junction unmatched. In DNA form, the CDR3 reads TGTGCCAGTAGCATCAGACAGGGAGTGGTCTACGAGCAGTACTTC. Its translation: CASSIRQGVVYEQYF.

The chain employs TRBV7-3 and TRBJ2-2; D not resolved. This CDR3 region has 14 residues. Per germline, CDR1 SGHTA and CDR2 FQGTGA. Trimming removed 1 base at V and 0 bases at J, with 3 bases between. The CDR3 coding sequence is TGTGCCAGCAGCTTAAACTCGAACACCGGGGAGCTGTTTTTT. Translation gives CASSLNSNTGELFF.

The gene calls are TRBV28 and TRBJ1-4; perhaps TRBD1 as D (6 bases). The CDR3 is 15 amino acids. Germline lookup yields CDR1 MDHEN and CDR2 SYDVKM. Trimming took 6 bases from V and 6 from J, leaving 17 bases between them. The CDR3 coding sequence is TGTGCCAGCAGGCCATGGGGGGAGGGGGATGAAAAACTGTTTTTT. Translated: CASRPWGEGDEKLFF.

The V gene is TRBV10-2, the J gene TRBJ1-1, with TRBD1 matching over 7 bases. This CDR3 region has 15 residues. The V gene's germline CDR1 is WSHSY and CDR2 SAAADI. V was pared by 6 bases and J by 3 bases, with 10 bases of the junction left unmatched. In nucleotides, the CDR3 is TGCGCCAGCAGGACTGGGACAGATGCGGACACTGAAGCTTTCTTT. Protein: CASRTGTDADTEAFF.